Reported below is one T cell receptor beta chain. The antigen remains undetermined. This entry belongs to a study of shared clonotypes between healthy human individuals. General study results and limits: Having only a few donors restricted how much genetic and exposure-history diversity was captured. Sharing across four donors was highest in naive CD4 (roughly 5%) and lowest in memory CD8 (roughly 0.4%).

CD8 cells regarded as naive lacked CD45RO, were positively chosen for CCR7, and omitted terminally differentiated effector memory CD45RA+ cells. Healthy adults negative for HIV, lacking recent acute infections or vaccinations, served as donors. TCRdb's table, derived via immunoSEQ multiplex PCR, lists solely in-frame clones and lacks some. This sample has over 2 million clones; about 94% occur once, and the top ten carry 0.9% to 1.3%. Sample: naive CD8+ T cells sorted from blood. The receptor was derived from a man between 18 and 35 years old in good health.

CDR3 residues: CASSGFSGSSYNEQFF. CDR3 bases: TGCGCCAGCAGTGGGTTTAGCGGGAGTTCCTACAATGAGCAGTTCTTC. This chain connects TRBV10-2 to TRBJ2-1, with 9 nucleotides matching TRBD2. CDR1 is WSHSY, CDR2 SAAADI, per germline. The CDR3 covers 16 residues. V was pared by 4 bases and J by 1 base, with 5 bases of the junction left unmatched.